A single sample gave rise to the 22 T cell receptor beta chains below, sequenced in a study of cytomegalovirus exposure and HLA in healthy donors. The PCR ran on 60 Vbeta and 13 Jbeta primers. Clones were sequenced by immunoSEQ multiplex PCR, and TCRdb holds only the in-frame ones, with some missing. Here the sample spans about 140,000 clones, about two thirds being singletons. Sequencing was performed on PBMCs. These receptors came from a man aged 60 to 75 in good health and CMV-seronegative.

The chain couples TRBV2 to TRBJ2-3, with TRBD2 matching over 13 bases. The CDR3 is 15 residues long. The V and J ends lost 8 bases and 5 bases, in that order; junction bases with no gene match: 7. Germline V gene sequence: CDR1 SNHLY, CDR2 FYNNEI. CDR3 sequence (DNA): TGTGCCAGCGCGCGACTAGCGGGAGGTATAGATACGCAGTATTTT. This translates into CASARLAGGIDTQYF.

The V call is TRBV30, the J call TRBJ1-4; unclear D gene. Germline CDR1 is GTSNPN and CDR2 is SVGIG (reference sequence). Between the trimmed V and J ends, which lost 4 bases and 3 bases, there was a span of 12 bases. This CDR3 region has 14 residues. CDR3 DNA sequence: TGTGCCTGGACCCCGGAGGTTGCTAATGAAAAACTGTTTTTT. Residues: CAWTPEVANEKLFF.

J is TRBJ2-3 and V is TRBV5-1, with D tentatively TRBD2 (6 bases). The CDR3 is made up of 15 amino acids. The germline V gene has CDR1 SGHRS and CDR2 YFSETQ. Trimming pared 1 base from V and 0 bases from J, leaving 9 bases between. The CDR3 spells CASSLSTSSTDTQYF. The CDR3 DNA follows: TGCGCCAGCAGCTTGTCAACTAGCAGCACAGATACGCAGTATTTT. Full variable domain (outside the CDR3, taken from reference TRBV5-1 and TRBJ2-3): KAGVTQTPRYLIKTRGQQVTLSCSPISGHRSVSWYQQTPGQGLQFLFEYFSETQRNKGNFPGRFSGRQFSNSRSEMNVSTLELGDSALYLCASSLSTSSTDTQYFGPGTRLTVL.

The rearrangement uses TRBV11-2 and TRBJ2-1, with D possibly being TRBD2 (5 bases). The V gene's germline CDR1 is SGHAT and CDR2 FQNNGV. The CDR3 sequence is 15 residues long. The V and J ends lost 3 bases and 0 bases respectively, with 9 bases between them. As DNA, the CDR3 is TGTGCCAGCAGCTTGGACTGGAGCTCCTACAATGAGCAGTTCTTC. Protein product: CASSLDWSSYNEQFF.

This clone has just a few counts. This rearrangement joins TRBV7-2 to TRBJ2-1, with D unresolved. The ends were cut back, 3 bases at V and 0 bases at J, with 9 bases in the middle. The germline gives CDR1 SGHTA, CDR2 FQGNSA. The CDR3 loop spans 15 amino acids. CDR3 DNA: TGTGCCAGCAGCTTGGCAAAAAGCTCCTACAATGAGCAGTTCTTC. As protein: CASSLAKSSYNEQFF.

The CDR3 nucleotides are TGTGCCAGCAGTCGAGACTCTGGAAACACCATATATTTT. Its translation is CASSRDSGNTIYF. The rearrangement links TRBV6-5 to TRBJ1-3; no clear D gene. V was shortened by 5 bases and J by 0 bases, with 5 bases between the two germline ends. Germline lookup yields CDR1 MNHEY and CDR2 SVGAGI. The CDR3 is made up of 13 amino acids.

CDR3: CASSHPGTAGEQFF. The CDR3 DNA follows: TGTGCCAGCAGCCACCCTGGGACAGCGGGTGAGCAGTTCTTC. The chain carries TRBV14 and TRBJ2-1; a possible D gene is TRBD1 (7 bases). Trimming removed 3 bases from V and 9 bases from J, with 15 bases in between. Germline lookup yields CDR1 SGHDN and CDR2 FVKESK. The CDR3 is 14 residues long.

The V gene is TRBV6-7, the J gene TRBJ1-5, with unresolved D. TRBV6-7 is an open reading frame whose function is uncertain. CDR3 size: 16 residues. V lost 4 bases and J lost 1, with 14 bases in between. The CDR3 spells CASSSPRHSSNQPQHF. The CDR3 DNA follows: TGTGCCAGCAGTTCCCCACGCCACAGCAGCAATCAGCCCCAGCATTTT.

The J gene is TRBJ2-7, the V gene TRBV5-1; the match to TRBD1 covers 7 bases. With V trimmed by 4 bases and J by 3 bases, 7 bases remained unmatched. The germline V gene has CDR1 SGHRS and CDR2 YFSETQ. The CDR3 runs 14 residues. The CDR3 coding sequence is TGCGCCAGCAGCCCGGGACAGAGTTACTACGAGCAGTACTTC. Protein: CASSPGQSYYEQYF.

Comment on this clone: One end of the junction is discordant with germline, which a read error may explain. The chain links TRBV6-5 to TRBJ1-1; D may be TRBD1 (5 bases). CDR1 and CDR2 (germline): MNHEY, SVGAGI. This CDR3 contains 11 residues. The CDR3 DNA reads TGTGCCAGCAGTTTGGACACCGAAGCTTTCTTT. Protein product: CASSLDTEAFF.

This chain links TRBV2 with TRBJ2-6; 11 positions match TRBD2. Germline V gene sequence: CDR1 SNHLY, CDR2 FYNNEI. The CDR3 totals 18 residues. V was clipped by 1 base and J by 1 base; unmatched bases: 3. The CDR3 loop is CASSEVASGRSGANVLTF. The CDR3 DNA follows: TGTGCCAGCAGTGAAGTTGCTAGCGGGAGGTCTGGGGCCAACGTCCTGACTTTC. Variable domain in full (rest from reference TRBV2 and TRBJ2-6): EPEVTQTPSHQVTQMGQEVILRCVPISNHLYFYWYRQILGQKVEFLVSFYNNEISEKSEIFDDQFSVERPDGSNFTLKIRSTKLEDSAMYFCASSEVASGRSGANVLTFGAGSRLTVL.

V gene TRBV28 combines with J gene TRBJ2-3; a weak D match, TRBD2 (5 bases). The CDR3 runs to 17 residues. Trimming removed 5 bases from V and 0 bases from J, with 18 bases in between. Germline lookup yields CDR1 MDHEN and CDR2 SYDVKM. The CDR3, as DNA: TGTGCCAGCAGTCCCCCTGCTTGGAGGCCTAGCACAGATACGCAGTATTTT. Protein: CASSPPAWRPSTDTQYF. The full variable domain, in which reference TRBV28 and TRBJ2-3 provide the parts outside the CDR3, is DVKVTQSSRYLVKRTGEKVFLECVQDMDHENMFWYRQDPGLGLRLIYFSYDVKMKEKGDIPEGYSVSREKKERFSLILESASTNQTSMYLCASSPPAWRPSTDTQYFGPGTRLTVL.

This clone was detected only a few times. CDR3 coding DNA: TGCGCCAGCAGCCAGGGCGGGTCACCATTAAATCCTGGAAAACTGTTTTTT. Protein product: CASSQGGSPLNPGKLFF. The chain uses TRBV4-3 and TRBJ1-4; D unclear. The CDR3 totals 17 residues. V lost 3 bases, J lost 10 bases, and 24 bases lay in between. The germline V gene encodes CDR1 LGHNA and CDR2 YSLEER.

This clone turned up a few times. The rearrangement links TRBV7-6 to TRBJ1-1; the match to TRBD1 covers 8 bases. J gave up 8 bases and V 0 bases, and 8 bases lay outside the gene matches. The CDR3 contains 15 residues. Germline values: CDR1 SGHVS, CDR2 FNYEAQ. The chain's CDR3 is CASSLAVGQGAEAFF. In DNA form, the CDR3 reads TGTGCCAGCAGCTTAGCGGTAGGTCAGGGGGCAGAAGCTTTCTTT.

V usage is TRBV28 and J usage is TRBJ2-7, with 7 nucleotides matching TRBD1. Germline V gives CDR1 MDHEN, CDR2 SYDVKM. The V and J ends lost 5 bases and 0 bases, in that order; junction bases with no gene match: 10. The CDR3 has 16 amino acids. CDR3 residues: CASSPGTAKSSYEQYF. The CDR3 DNA is TGTGCCAGCAGTCCCGGGACAGCAAAGAGCTCCTACGAGCAGTACTTC.

Only one count was recorded for this clone. The CDR3 loop is CASSVLAGRDYEQFF. The CDR3, as DNA: TGTGCCAGCAGTGTGCTAGCGGGCCGGGATTATGAGCAGTTCTTC. This chain connects TRBV6-4 to TRBJ2-1; 8 bases are a match to TRBD2. J gave up 8 bases and V 4 bases, and 10 bases lay outside the gene matches. Germline V lookup: CDR1 MRHNA, CDR2 SNTAGT. This CDR3 is 15 amino acids long.

The J gene is TRBJ2-3, the V gene TRBV9, with D possibly being TRBD1 (6 bases). The germline gives CDR1 SGDLS, CDR2 YYNGEE. Trimming pared 4 bases from V and 2 bases from J, leaving 17 bases between. The CDR3 is 16 residues long. In DNA form, the CDR3 reads TGTGCCAGCAGCCCGAGGGACAAGTCGACCACAGATACGCAGTATTTT. This sequence encodes CASSPRDKSTTDTQYF.

This chain uses TRBV7-9 with TRBJ1-6; the D gene is possibly TRBD1 (5 bases). This CDR3 has 15 residues. CDR1 and CDR2 (germline): SEHNR, FQNEAQ (reference sequence). V was trimmed by 1 base and J by 7 bases, leaving 11 bases between them. For the CDR3, the DNA is TGTGCCAGCAGCTTAGGGGGACTGTGGAATTCACCCCTCCACTTT. This encodes CASSLGGLWNSPLHF.

Only a few counts were recorded for this clone. The chain carries TRBV30 and TRBJ2-1; TRBD2 matches at 7 bases. The CDR3 runs 14 residues. V lost 1 base, J lost 8 bases, and 8 bases stayed unmatched. Germline V gives CDR1 GTSNPN, CDR2 SVGIG (reference sequence). CDR3 region: CAWSEAGDKHEQFF. The CDR3 coding sequence is TGTGCCTGGAGTGAGGCGGGAGATAAGCATGAGCAGTTCTTC.

This clone was seen more than once but under ten times. The DNA of the CDR3 is TGTGCCAGCAGCCTAGGGGGCCAAGAGACCCAGTACTTC. It translates to CASSLGGQETQYF. The chain couples TRBV14 to TRBJ2-5; a weak D match, TRBD1 (6 bases). Germline V gene lookup returns CDR1 SGHDN and CDR2 FVKESK. CDR3 length: 13 amino acids. Trimming took off 4 bases at V and 1 base at J, with 7 bases between the two ends.

This sequence joins TRBV28 and TRBJ2-3, with TRBD2 matching 11 bases. CDR1 and CDR2 from the germline V gene are MDHEN and SYDVKM. The V segment lost 8 bases and the J segment 1 base; nucleotides outside the gene matches: 14. The CDR3 runs to 18 residues. This CDR3 is CASRLSGLAGAGTDTQYF. CDR3 in DNA: TGTGCCAGCCGCCTCAGCGGACTAGCGGGCGCCGGCACAGATACGCAGTATTTT.

This chain links TRBV14 with TRBJ2-7; the D is unclear. Germline V lookup: CDR1 SGHDN, CDR2 FVKESK. The V end was cut by 3 bases, the J end by 6 bases, with 12 bases between. This CDR3 contains 13 residues. The CDR3 DNA reads as TGTGCCAGCAGCCAGAGCCTATATGGCGAGCAGTACTTC. It yields the protein CASSQSLYGEQYF. Based on the CDR3 plus reference TRBV14 and TRBJ2-7, the full variable domain is EAGVTQFPSHSVIEKGQTVTLRCDPISGHDNLYWYRRVMGKEIKFLLHFVKESKQDESGMPNNRFLAERTGGTYSTLKVQPAELEDSGVYFCASSQSLYGEQYFGPGTRLTVT.